The rows below give T cell receptor beta chains drawn from one sample of a study of T cell responses to AZD1222 COVID-19 vaccine. Here immunoSEQ multiplex PCR was the method, and the copy in TCRdb shows in-frame clones only, minus some. The top ten hold approximately 1.5% of the sample, which has 170,000 or so clones, 90% seen once. Sequenced here: peripheral blood, sampled on day 0 of AZD1222 vaccination. The receptors derive from an adult in good health. Each CDR3 is given with its conserved first and last residue. D genes are given only for firm matches. A clone size is listed for some rows: how often the clone was seen (once, few, many), or a class if it is expanded.

D: -; J: TRBJ1-6; size: -; V: TRBV19; DNA: TGTGCCAGTAGTATGTGGGGTTATAATTCACCCCTCCACTTT; CDR3: CASSMWGYNSPLHF
D: -; J: TRBJ2-7; size: -; V: TRBV7-2; DNA: TGTGCCAGCAGCGCCTACCTAGGCGAGCAGTACTTC; CDR3: CASSAYLGEQYF
D: TRBD2; J: TRBJ2-1; size: -; V: TRBV7-8; DNA: TGTGCCAGCAGCTGGGGGACTAAACCATACAATGAGCAGTTCTTC; CDR3: CASSWGTKPYNEQFF
D: -; J: TRBJ1-3; size: -; V: TRBV11-2; DNA: TGTGCCAGCAGCTTATACCTGGGAAACACCATATATTTT; CDR3: CASSLYLGNTIYF
D: -; J: TRBJ2-7; size: -; V: TRBV4-3; DNA: TGCGCCAGCAGCCCCAGGACGGAGTCCCCCTACGAGCAGTACTTC; CDR3: CASSPRTESPYEQYF
D: TRBD1; J: TRBJ1-2; size: -; V: TRBV6-6; DNA: TGTGCCAGCAGTCCCCGGGACAGGGGAATTTTTGCCAACTATGGCTACACCTTC; CDR3: CASSPRDRGIFANYGYTF
D: -; J: TRBJ1-2; size: -; V: TRBV6-5; DNA: TGTGCCAGCAGTAATCCAGGGAGAGCTAACTATGGCTACACCTTC; CDR3: CASSNPGRANYGYTF
D: TRBD1; J: TRBJ1-1; size: -; V: TRBV6-5; DNA: TGTGCCAGCATTGCCCGGGACAGACTGAACACTGAAGCTTTCTTT; CDR3: CASIARDRLNTEAFF
D: TRBD2; J: TRBJ2-7; size: -; V: TRBV11-3; DNA: TGTGCCAGCAGACCCCGGACTAGCGGGGACCTGCCCTACGAGCAGTACTTC; CDR3: CASRPRTSGDLPYEQYF
D: -; J: TRBJ1-4; size: -; V: TRBV5-1; DNA: TGCGCCAGCAGCTCCACCCAAGGGTTGAGGGAAAAACTGTTTTTT; CDR3: CASSSTQGLREKLFF
D: -; J: TRBJ2-7; size: -; V: TRBV5-1; DNA: TGCGCCAGCAGCTTGGAGGCGGGTCCAAGCGGCTACGAGCAGTACTTC; CDR3: CASSLEAGPSGYEQYF
D: -; J: TRBJ2-3; size: -; V: TRBV9; DNA: TGTGCCAGCAGCGTAGAGATCACCCGAACAGATACGCAGTATTTT; CDR3: CASSVEITRTDTQYF
D: TRBD2; J: TRBJ2-3; size: -; V: TRBV7-6; DNA: TGTGCCAGCAGCTTAGAGTGGGGGGGGAGCACAGATACGCAGTATTTT; CDR3: CASSLEWGGSTDTQYF
D: TRBD2; J: TRBJ2-1; size: -; V: TRBV7-9; DNA: TGTGCCAGCAGCTTACTCACTAGCGGTACTTACAATGAGCAGTTCTTC; CDR3: CASSLLTSGTYNEQFF
D: TRBD2; J: TRBJ2-1; size: few; V: TRBV18; DNA: TGTGCCAGCTCACCACCTCAGGGAGCGGGGGATTACAATGAGCAGTTCTTC; CDR3: CASSPPQGAGDYNEQFF
D: TRBD2; J: TRBJ2-7; size: once; V: TRBV18; DNA: TGTGCCAGCTCACCGGGACTAGCCGGAGACGAGCAGTACTTC; CDR3: CASSPGLAGDEQYF
D: -; J: TRBJ1-6; size: few; V: TRBV10-2; DNA: TGCGCCAGCAGTGAGCCCCGTGGGGCACAGTTGGGGGATCCTTATAATTCACCCCTCCACTTT; CDR3: CASSEPRGAQLGDPYNSPLHF
D: -; J: TRBJ2-5; size: once; V: TRBV11-2; DNA: TGTGCCAGCAGCCAGCTGGAGACCCAGTACTTC; CDR3: CASSQLETQYF
D: -; J: TRBJ2-1; size: -; V: TRBV28; DNA: TGTGCCAGCACCGCACCAGGGATGGGGTACAATGAGCAGTTCTTC; CDR3: CASTAPGMGYNEQFF
D: -; J: TRBJ2-6; size: -; V: TRBV4-2; DNA: TGTGCCAGCAGCCAAGATCAGGATTCCTCTGGGGCCAACGTCCTGACTTTC; CDR3: CASSQDQDSSGANVLTF
D: TRBD1; J: TRBJ2-2; size: -; V: TRBV2; DNA: TGTGCCAGCAAGGGGACAGACCTTCGAACCGGGGAGCTGTTTTTT; CDR3: CASKGTDLRTGELFF
D: -; J: TRBJ1-1; size: few; V: TRBV6-5; DNA: TGTGCCAGCAGGCAAACACCTCTAAGGGAAGCTTTCTTT; CDR3: CASRQTPLREAFF
D: -; J: TRBJ2-7; size: -; V: TRBV13; DNA: TGTGCCAGCAGCGCGGCGGGGATCGAGCAGTACTTC; CDR3: CASSAAGIEQYF
D: -; J: TRBJ1-6; size: -; V: TRBV23-1; DNA: TGCGCCAGCAGAGGAGAGGAAGGGAATTCACCCCTCCACTTT; CDR3: CASRGEEGNSPLHF
D: TRBD1; J: TRBJ1-5; size: once; V: TRBV7-2; DNA: TGTGCCAGCAGCTTAGGGTCGCAGGGGGGTCAGCCCCAGCATTTT; CDR3: CASSLGSQGGQPQHF
D: -; J: TRBJ1-5; size: -; V: TRBV7-8; DNA: TGTGCCAGCAGCCCCATGAAGGGGGGAAATCAGCCCCAGCATTTT; CDR3: CASSPMKGGNQPQHF
D: TRBD1; J: TRBJ2-4; size: -; V: TRBV5-5; DNA: TGTGCCAGCAGCCGGACAGGGGGTGGAGTAGCCAAAAACATTCAGTACTTC; CDR3: CASSRTGGGVAKNIQYF
D: TRBD1; J: TRBJ2-2; size: -; V: TRBV19; DNA: TGTGCCAGTAGTAAGAGGACAGGGGGCAAAAAGAACACCGGGGAGCTGTTTTTT; CDR3: CASSKRTGGKKNTGELFF
D: TRBD2; J: TRBJ2-3; size: -; V: TRBV5-1; DNA: TGCGCCAGCAGCTCTCGACTAGCACAAGATACGCAGTATTTT; CDR3: CASSSRLAQDTQYF
D: TRBD2; J: TRBJ2-3; size: -; V: TRBV5-6; DNA: TGTGCCAGCAGCTTGCTAGCGGTGGTTGGAGATACGCAGTATTTT; CDR3: CASSLLAVVGDTQYF
D: -; J: TRBJ2-7; size: -; V: TRBV9; DNA: TGTGCCAGCAGCGAAGGGATTTCCTACGAGCAGTACTTC; CDR3: CASSEGISYEQYF
D: -; J: TRBJ2-7; size: -; V: TRBV24-1; DNA: TGTGCCACCAGTGACCCCGTGAAACTCGAGCAGTACTTC; CDR3: CATSDPVKLEQYF
D: -; J: TRBJ1-1; size: -; V: TRBV28; DNA: TGTGCCAGCAGGACTACAGTAATGAACACTGAAGCTTTCTTT; CDR3: CASRTTVMNTEAFF
D: -; J: TRBJ2-1; size: -; V: TRBV6-4; DNA: TGTGCCAGCAGTGACTCGATGGGGGGGCATGAGCAGTTCTTC; CDR3: CASSDSMGGHEQFF
D: -; J: TRBJ2-1; size: -; V: TRBV7-9; DNA: TGTGCCAGCAGCTCCGGGAACCGGAATGAGCAGTTCTTC; CDR3: CASSSGNRNEQFF
D: -; J: TRBJ2-4; size: -; V: TRBV3-1/TRBV3-2; DNA: TGTGCCAGCAGCCAAGGGGGACGAAAAAACATTCAGTACTTC; CDR3: CASSQGGRKNIQYF
D: TRBD2; J: TRBJ2-1; size: -; V: TRBV3-1/TRBV3-2; DNA: TGTGCCAGCAGCCAAGGGACTAGCGGGGGGACTGAGCAGTTCTTC; CDR3: CASSQGTSGGTEQFF
D: TRBD1; J: TRBJ2-7; size: -; V: TRBV2; DNA: TGTGCCAGCAGTTTCTACAGGGGGAACTACGAGCAGTACTTC; CDR3: CASSFYRGNYEQYF
D: -; J: TRBJ1-3; size: -; V: TRBV3-1/TRBV3-2; DNA: TGTGCCAGCAGCCAAGAAGGGATCTACTCTGGAAACACCATATATTTT; CDR3: CASSQEGIYSGNTIYF
D: -; J: TRBJ1-2; size: -; V: TRBV7-9; DNA: TGTGCCAGCAGCTTGGGGACGGGAAACTATGGCTACACCTTC; CDR3: CASSLGTGNYGYTF
D: -; J: TRBJ1-6; size: -; V: TRBV9; DNA: TGTGCCAGCAGCCCCCAAGTAGTCCAGGCAAATTCACCCCTCCACTTT; CDR3: CASSPQVVQANSPLHF
D: TRBD1; J: TRBJ2-7; size: -; V: TRBV2; DNA: TGTGCCAGCAGTGAAAAGGACAGGGGCACCTACGAGCAGTACTTC; CDR3: CASSEKDRGTYEQYF
D: -; J: TRBJ2-7; size: -; V: TRBV7-9; DNA: TGTGCCAGCAGCTCCTGGGTCTACGAGCAGTACTTC; CDR3: CASSSWVYEQYF
D: -; J: TRBJ1-3; size: -; V: TRBV4-1; DNA: TGCGCCAGCAGCCAACTGACCACAACTATCTCTGGAAACACCATATATTTT; CDR3: CASSQLTTTISGNTIYF
D: -; J: TRBJ1-1; size: -; V: TRBV3-1/TRBV3-2; DNA: TGTGCCAGCAGCCAGGGAGTGAACACTGAAGCTTTCTTT; CDR3: CASSQGVNTEAFF
D: -; J: TRBJ2-7; size: -; V: TRBV2; DNA: TGTGCCAGCAGTGAGTCAGAAAGCTACGAGCAGTACTTC; CDR3: CASSESESYEQYF
D: TRBD2; J: TRBJ2-7; size: -; V: TRBV7-2; DNA: TGTGCCAGCAGCTTAAGAAGCGGGGGGGCCGGCGAGCAGTACTTC; CDR3: CASSLRSGGAGEQYF
D: -; J: TRBJ1-2; size: -; V: TRBV6-5; DNA: TGTGCCAGCAGGATCACCGGGGAGGGAGGCTACACCTTC; CDR3: CASRITGEGGYTF
D: -; J: TRBJ1-3; size: once; V: TRBV28; DNA: TGTGCCAGCAGTCCCCCAGAAGGGTATCACACCATATATTTT; CDR3: CASSPPEGYHTIYF
D: -; J: TRBJ2-5; size: few; V: TRBV7-8; DNA: TGTGCCAGCAGCTTAACAGGGTTAATTCAAGAGACCCAGTACTTC; CDR3: CASSLTGLIQETQYF
D: -; J: TRBJ1-4; size: -; V: TRBV5-1; DNA: TGCGCCAGCAGCCCCACCCCTACAACTAATGAAAAACTGTTTTTT; CDR3: CASSPTPTTNEKLFF
D: -; J: TRBJ1-3; size: -; V: TRBV6-5; DNA: TGTGCCATATCGGTGGGTTCTGGAAACACCATATATTTT; CDR3: CAISVGSGNTIYF
D: -; J: TRBJ1-1; size: -; V: TRBV27; DNA: TGTGCCAGCAATTCTCTCGGCACAAACACTGAAGCTTTCTTT; CDR3: CASNSLGTNTEAFF